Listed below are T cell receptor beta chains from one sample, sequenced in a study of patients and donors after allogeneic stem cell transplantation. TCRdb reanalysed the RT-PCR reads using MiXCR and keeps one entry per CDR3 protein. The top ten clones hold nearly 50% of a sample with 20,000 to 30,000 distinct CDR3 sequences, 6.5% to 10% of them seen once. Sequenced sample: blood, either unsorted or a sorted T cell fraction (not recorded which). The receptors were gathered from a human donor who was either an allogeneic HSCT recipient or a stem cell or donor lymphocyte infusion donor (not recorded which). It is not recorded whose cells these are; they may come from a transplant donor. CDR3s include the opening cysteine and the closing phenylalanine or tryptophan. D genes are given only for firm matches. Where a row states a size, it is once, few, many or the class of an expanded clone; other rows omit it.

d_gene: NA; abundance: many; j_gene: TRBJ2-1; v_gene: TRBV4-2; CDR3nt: TGTGCCAGCAGCCAAGAGAAAGGCTTCGGATACAATGAGCAGTTCTTC; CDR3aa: CASSQEKGFGYNEQFF
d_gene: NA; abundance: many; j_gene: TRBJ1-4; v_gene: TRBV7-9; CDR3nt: TGTGCCAGCAGCTTAGGGGGGCTCGGAACTAATGAAAAACTGTTTTTT; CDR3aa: CASSLGGLGTNEKLFF
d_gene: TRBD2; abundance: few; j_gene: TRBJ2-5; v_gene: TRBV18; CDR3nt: TGTGCCAGCTCACCAAGGACTAGCGGGTACCAAGAGACCCAGTACTTC; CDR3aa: CASSPRTSGYQETQYF
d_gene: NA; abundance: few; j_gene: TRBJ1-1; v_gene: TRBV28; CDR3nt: TGTGCCAGCAGTTTGCCTGGAAGGGGTCGGGTTTCTGAAGCTTTCTTT; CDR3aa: CASSLPGRGRVSEAFF
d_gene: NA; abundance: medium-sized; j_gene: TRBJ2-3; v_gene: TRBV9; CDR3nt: TGTGCCAGCAGGGGGACGGAAGCAGATACGCAGTATTTT; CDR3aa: CASRGTEADTQYF
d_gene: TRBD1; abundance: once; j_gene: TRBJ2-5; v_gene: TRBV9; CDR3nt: TGTGCCAGCAGCGTAGGACAGGGCCAAGAGACCCAGTACTTC; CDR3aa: CASSVGQGQETQYF
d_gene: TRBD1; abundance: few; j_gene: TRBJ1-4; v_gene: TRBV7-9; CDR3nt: TGTGCCAGCAGCTTGACAGGGTCAACTAATGAAAAACTGTTTTTT; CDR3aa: CASSLTGSTNEKLFF
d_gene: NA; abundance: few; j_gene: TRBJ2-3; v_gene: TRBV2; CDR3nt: TGTGCCAGCAGTTTTAGTGAAGATACGCAGTATTTT; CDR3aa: CASSFSEDTQYF
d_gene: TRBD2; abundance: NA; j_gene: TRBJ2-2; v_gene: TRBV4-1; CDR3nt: TGCGCCAGCAGCCAAGAATTGGGGGGGAGGACCGGGGAGCTGTTTTTT; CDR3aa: CASSQELGGRTGELFF
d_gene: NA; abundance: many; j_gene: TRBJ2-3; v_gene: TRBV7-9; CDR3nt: TGTGCCAGCAGCCCGCGGCGGGGTGGGAGCACAGATACGCAGTATTTT; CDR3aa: CASSPRRGGSTDTQYF
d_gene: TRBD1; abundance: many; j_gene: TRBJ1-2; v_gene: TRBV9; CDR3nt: TGTGCCAGCAGCACCCTCGGACAGGGTCGTTATGGCTACACCTTC; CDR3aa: CASSTLGQGRYGYTF
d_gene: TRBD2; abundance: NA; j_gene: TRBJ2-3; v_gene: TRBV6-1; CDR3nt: TGTGCCAGCCTGCTAGCGGGGGGCTCAGATACGCAGTATTTT; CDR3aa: CASLLAGGSDTQYF
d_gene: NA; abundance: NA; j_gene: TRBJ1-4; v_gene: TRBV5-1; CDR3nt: TGCGCCAGCAGCTTGGACAGTTATAATGAAAAACTGTTTTTT; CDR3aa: CASSLDSYNEKLFF
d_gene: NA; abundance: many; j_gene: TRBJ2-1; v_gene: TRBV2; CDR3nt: TGTGCCAGCAGGGCAGAGGGTGAGCAGTTCTTC; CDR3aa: CASRAEGEQFF
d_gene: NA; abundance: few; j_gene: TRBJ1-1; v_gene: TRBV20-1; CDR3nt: TGCAGTGCTAGAGACAGGGGAAGACTCTCTGAAGCTTTCTTT; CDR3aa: CSARDRGRLSEAFF
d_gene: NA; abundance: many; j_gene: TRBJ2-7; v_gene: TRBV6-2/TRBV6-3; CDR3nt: TGTGCCAGCAGGCGAGCGGGACAGTCCTACGAGCAGTACTTC; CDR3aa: CASRRAGQSYEQYF
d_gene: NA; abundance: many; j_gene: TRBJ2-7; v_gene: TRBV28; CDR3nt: TGTGCCAGCCGGGGGGCAGGGGCCCAATACGAGCAGTACTTC; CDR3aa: CASRGAGAQYEQYF
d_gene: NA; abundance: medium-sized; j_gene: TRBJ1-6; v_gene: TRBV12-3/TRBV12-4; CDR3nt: TGTGCCAGCACCCCTCGGGGGGGCAGTTCTTCACCCCTCCACTTT; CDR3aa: CASTPRGGSSSPLHF
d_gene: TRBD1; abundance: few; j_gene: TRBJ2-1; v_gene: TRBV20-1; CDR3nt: TGCAGTGCCATAGACCCAAACAGGGGGCGGGATGAGCAGTTCTTC; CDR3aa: CSAIDPNRGRDEQFF
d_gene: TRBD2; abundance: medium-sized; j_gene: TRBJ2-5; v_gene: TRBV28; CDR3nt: TGTGCCAGCAGTCCCCGAAGACTAGCGGGAGACGAGACCCAGTACTTC; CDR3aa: CASSPRRLAGDETQYF
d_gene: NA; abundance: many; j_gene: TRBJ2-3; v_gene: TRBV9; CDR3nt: TGTGCCAGCAGCGTCGGGGCCAGGGGCACAGATACGCAGTATTTT; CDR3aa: CASSVGARGTDTQYF
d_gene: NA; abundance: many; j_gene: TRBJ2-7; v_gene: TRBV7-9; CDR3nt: TGTGCCAGCAGCTTAATCTACGAGCAGTACTTC; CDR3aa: CASSLIYEQYF
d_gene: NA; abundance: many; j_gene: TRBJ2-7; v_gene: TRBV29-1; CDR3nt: TGCAGCGTGAGACCACAGGGTTACGAGCAGTACTTC; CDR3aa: CSVRPQGYEQYF
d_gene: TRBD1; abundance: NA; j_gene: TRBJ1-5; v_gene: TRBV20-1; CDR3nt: TGCAGTGCCCAAGGGACAGGGTCAGGCGCATCGCCCCAGCATTTT; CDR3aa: CSAQGTGSGASPQHF
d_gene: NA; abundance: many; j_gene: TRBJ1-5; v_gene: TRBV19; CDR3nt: TGTGCCAGTAACCTGTTAGGTGACAATCAGCCCCAGCATTTT; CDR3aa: CASNLLGDNQPQHF
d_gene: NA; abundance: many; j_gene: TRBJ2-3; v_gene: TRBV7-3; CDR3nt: TGTGCCAGCAGGTATACTTCGAATTCAGATACGCAGTATTTT; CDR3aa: CASRYTSNSDTQYF
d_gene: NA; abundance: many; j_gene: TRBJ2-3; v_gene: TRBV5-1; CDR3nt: TGCGCCAGCAGCTTGGATTCAGATACGCAGTATTTT; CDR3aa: CASSLDSDTQYF
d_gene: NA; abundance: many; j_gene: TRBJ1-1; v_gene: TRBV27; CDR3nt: TGTGCCAGCAGTTTATCGGCGAGCATGAACACTGAAGCTTTCTTT; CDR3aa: CASSLSASMNTEAFF
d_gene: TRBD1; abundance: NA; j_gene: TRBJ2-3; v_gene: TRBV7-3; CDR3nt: TGTGCCAGCAGCTTGACAGGGGGCCGCACAGATACGCAGTATTTT; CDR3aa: CASSLTGGRTDTQYF
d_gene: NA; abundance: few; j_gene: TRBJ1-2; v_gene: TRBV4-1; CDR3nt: TGCGCCAGCAGCCAAGCCCCGGGTACGGACTATGGCTACACCTTC; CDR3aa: CASSQAPGTDYGYTF
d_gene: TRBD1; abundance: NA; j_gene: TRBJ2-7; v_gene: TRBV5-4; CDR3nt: TGTGCCAGCAGCGGTTCCCGCCCCGGGACAGCCGACTACGAGCAGTACTTC; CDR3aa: CASSGSRPGTADYEQYF
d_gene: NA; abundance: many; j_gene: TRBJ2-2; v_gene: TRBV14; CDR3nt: TGTGCCAGCAGCCAAGGGGGGATCGGGGAGCTGTTTTTT; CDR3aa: CASSQGGIGELFF
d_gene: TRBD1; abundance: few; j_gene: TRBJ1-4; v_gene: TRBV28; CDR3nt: TGTGCCAGCAGTGAACAGGGGGCGGGTGAAAAACTGTTTTTT; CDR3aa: CASSEQGAGEKLFF
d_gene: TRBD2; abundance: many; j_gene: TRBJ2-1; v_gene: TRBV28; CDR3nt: TGTGCCAGCAGTTTATGGTATGGGACTAGCGGGAGAAGGGTTGAGCAGTTCTTC; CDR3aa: CASSLWYGTSGRRVEQFF
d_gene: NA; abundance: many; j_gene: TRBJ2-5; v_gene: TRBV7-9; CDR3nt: TGTGCCAGCAGCACCATCCGGAGAGAGACCCAGTACTTC; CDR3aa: CASSTIRRETQYF
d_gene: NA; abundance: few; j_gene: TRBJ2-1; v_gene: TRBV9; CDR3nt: TGTGCCAGCAGCTCGTGGGGTGAGCAGTTCTTC; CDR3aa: CASSSWGEQFF
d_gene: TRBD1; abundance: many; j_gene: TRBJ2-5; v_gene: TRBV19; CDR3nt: TGTGCCAGTAGTACGGGACAGCAAGAGACCCAGTACTTC; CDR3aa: CASSTGQQETQYF
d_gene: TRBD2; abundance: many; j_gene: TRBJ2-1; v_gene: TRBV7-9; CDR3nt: TGTGCCAGCAGCTCTTTCACCGGGACTAGGTACAATGAGCAGTTCTTC; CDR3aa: CASSSFTGTRYNEQFF
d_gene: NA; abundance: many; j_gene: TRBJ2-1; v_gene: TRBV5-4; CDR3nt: TGTGCCAGCAGCAGCGGGCAATTTAGAAATGAGCAGTTCTTC; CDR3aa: CASSSGQFRNEQFF
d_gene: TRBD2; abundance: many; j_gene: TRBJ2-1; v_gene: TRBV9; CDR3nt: TGTGCCAGCAGCGTAGATCCTAGCGGCAATGAGCAGTTCTTC; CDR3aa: CASSVDPSGNEQFF
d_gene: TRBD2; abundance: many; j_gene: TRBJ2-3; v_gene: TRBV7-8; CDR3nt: TGTGCCAGCAGCTTAGCGTGCGGGGGGGCCGGAAATACGCAGTATTTT; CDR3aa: CASSLACGGAGNTQYF
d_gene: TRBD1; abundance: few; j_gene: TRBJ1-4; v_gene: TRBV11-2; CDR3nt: TGTGCCAGCAGCTTAGCGAACAGGGGCGGAAAACTGTTTTTT; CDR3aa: CASSLANRGGKLFF